A selection of T cell receptor beta chains follows, all from one sample in a study of T cells in Graves' hyperthyroidism and ophthalmopathy. TCRdb itself ran the multiplex PCR reads through MiXCR, one entry per CDR3 protein. The table lists about 400,000 distinct CDR3 sequences, roughly 14% of them singletons. Material for sequencing was blood. The source is a man aged 18 to 29 with Graves' ophthalmopathy. Both conserved end residues are part of each CDR3. A D gene is named only where the DNA matches it firmly. Clone size is not always given. Where it is, it says once, few, many or a class for expanded clones.

j_gene	abundance	d_gene	v_gene	CDR3nt	CDR3aa
TRBJ2-3	.	.	TRBV5-1	TGCGCCAGCAGCTTACACCTGATAGGGACCAGGGTGACAGATACGCAGTATTTT	CASSLHLIGTRVTDTQYF
TRBJ2-7	many	.	TRBV28	TGTGCCAGCAGTTGGGGCCGACAGGACTCCTACGAGCAGTACTTC	CASSWGRQDSYEQYF
TRBJ2-3	.	TRBD2	TRBV30	TGTGCCTGGAGTGTACCCTTGACTAGCGGGAGGGCCGCAGATACGCAGTATTTT	CAWSVPLTSGRAADTQYF
TRBJ2-6	many	.	TRBV6-1	TGTGCCAGCAACTATCGAGGCTCTGGGGCCAACGTCCTGACTTTC	CASNYRGSGANVLTF
TRBJ2-1	few	TRBD1	TRBV5-1	TGCGCCAGCAACGCCGGACAGGGGAGTAGGGTGAATGAGCAGTTCTTC	CASNAGQGSRVNEQFF
TRBJ2-7	.	.	TRBV13	TGTGCCAGCAGATACAACCTAGCATTTCTCTCCTACGAGCAGTACTTC	CASRYNLAFLSYEQYF
TRBJ2-1	many	.	TRBV7-9	TGTGCCAGCAGCTTAACTGACCCTACCCATGAGCAGTTCTTC	CASSLTDPTHEQFF
TRBJ2-1	many	.	TRBV7-6	TGTGCCAGCAGCTTACAACAGCTTCACTACAATGAGCAGTTCTTC	CASSLQQLHYNEQFF
TRBJ2-7	few	TRBD1	TRBV5-6	TGTGCCAGCAGCTTGGGGGTAGGGGGCACCTACGAGCAGTACTTC	CASSLGVGGTYEQYF
TRBJ2-3	many	.	TRBV3-1	TGTGCCAGCAGCCTCACGGCGCCAAGTGGTACGCAGTATTTT	CASSLTAPSGTQYF
TRBJ1-3	few	TRBD1	TRBV18	TGTGCCAGCTCACCAGAGACGGACAGGGTCTCTGGAAACACCATATATTTT	CASSPETDRVSGNTIYF
TRBJ2-1	few	.	TRBV3-1	TGTGCCAGCAGCCAAGTTTGGACGGGCAGCTCCTACAATGAGCAGTTCTTC	CASSQVWTGSSYNEQFF
TRBJ1-5	few	TRBD1	TRBV4-1	TGCGCCAGCGGGCCGGGACAGGACCTGCAGCCCCAGCATTTT	CASGPGQDLQPQHF
TRBJ1-2	many	.	TRBV15	TGTGCCACCAGCAGCCTATCACAGGGTGAGGACTATGGCTACACCTTC	CATSSLSQGEDYGYTF
TRBJ1-4	many	.	TRBV7-2	TGTGCCAGCAGCTTTACCGTCCCAGGGGCGGGCGACGAAAAACTGTTTTTT	CASSFTVPGAGDEKLFF
TRBJ1-1	many	.	TRBV30	TGTGCCTGGAACCAGGTGAACACTGAAGCTTTCTTT	CAWNQVNTEAFF
TRBJ1-1	.	.	TRBV27	TGTGCCAGCAGTTTTTCTTTGGAGGTTGAAGCTTTCTTT	CASSFSLEVEAFF
TRBJ2-7	few	.	TRBV4-1	TGCGCCAGCAGCCAAGTTAGAGTCTCCGAGCAGTACTTC	CASSQVRVSEQYF
TRBJ2-1	many	TRBD2	TRBV15	TGTGCCACCAGCGGCGGGAGAACCGATGGGAATGAGCAGTTCTTC	CATSGGRTDGNEQFF
TRBJ2-1	many	TRBD1	TRBV18	TGTGCCAGCTCGCCAAGACAGGGGGAGAATGAGCAGTTCTTC	CASSPRQGENEQFF